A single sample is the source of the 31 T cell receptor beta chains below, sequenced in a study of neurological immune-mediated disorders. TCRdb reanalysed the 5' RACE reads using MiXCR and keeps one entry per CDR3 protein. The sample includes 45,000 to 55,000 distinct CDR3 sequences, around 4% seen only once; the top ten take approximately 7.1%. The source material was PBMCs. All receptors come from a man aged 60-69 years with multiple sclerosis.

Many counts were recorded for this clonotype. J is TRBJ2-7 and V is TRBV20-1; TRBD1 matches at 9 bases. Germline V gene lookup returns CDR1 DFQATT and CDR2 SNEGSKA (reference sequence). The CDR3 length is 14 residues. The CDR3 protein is CSTGGGTGKNEQYF. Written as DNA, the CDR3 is TGCAGCACAGGGGGCGGGACAGGGAAGAACGAGCAGTACTTC.

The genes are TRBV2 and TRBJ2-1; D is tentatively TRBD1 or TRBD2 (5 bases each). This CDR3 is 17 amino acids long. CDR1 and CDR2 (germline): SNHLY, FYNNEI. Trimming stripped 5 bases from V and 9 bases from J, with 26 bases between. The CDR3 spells CASSFSPSRDETGEQFF. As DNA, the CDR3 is TGTGCCAGCAGTTTCTCTCCTTCACGGGACGAAACCGGTGAGCAGTTCTTC.

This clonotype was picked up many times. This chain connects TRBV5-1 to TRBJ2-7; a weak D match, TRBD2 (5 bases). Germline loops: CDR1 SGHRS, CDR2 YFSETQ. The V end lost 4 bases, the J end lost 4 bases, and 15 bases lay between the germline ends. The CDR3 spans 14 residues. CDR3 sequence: CASSPDGKAYEQYF. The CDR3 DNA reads TGCGCCAGCAGCCCGGACGGGAAAGCTTACGAGCAGTACTTC.

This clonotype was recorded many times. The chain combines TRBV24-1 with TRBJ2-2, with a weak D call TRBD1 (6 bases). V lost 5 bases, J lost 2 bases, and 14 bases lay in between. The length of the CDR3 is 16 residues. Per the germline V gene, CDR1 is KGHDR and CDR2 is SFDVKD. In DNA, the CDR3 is TGTGCCACCAGTGTCCCAAGCAGGGGAAACACCGGGGAGCTGTTTTTT. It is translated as CATSVPSRGNTGELFF.

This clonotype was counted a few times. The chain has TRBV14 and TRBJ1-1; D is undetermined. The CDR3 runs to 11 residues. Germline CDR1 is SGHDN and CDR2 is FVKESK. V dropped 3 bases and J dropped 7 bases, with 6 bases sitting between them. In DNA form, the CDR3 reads TGTGCCAGCAGCCAGGGCAGTGAAGCTTTCTTT. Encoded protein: CASSQGSEAFF.

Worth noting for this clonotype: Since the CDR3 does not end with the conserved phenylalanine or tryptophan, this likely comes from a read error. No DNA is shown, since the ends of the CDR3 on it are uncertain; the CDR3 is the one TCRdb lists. CDR3 in amino acids: CASSPPRGSPLL. V gene TRBV18 combines with J gene TRBJ1-1. With termini counted, the CDR3 has 12 amino acids. The V gene's germline CDR1 is KGHSH and CDR2 LQKENI.

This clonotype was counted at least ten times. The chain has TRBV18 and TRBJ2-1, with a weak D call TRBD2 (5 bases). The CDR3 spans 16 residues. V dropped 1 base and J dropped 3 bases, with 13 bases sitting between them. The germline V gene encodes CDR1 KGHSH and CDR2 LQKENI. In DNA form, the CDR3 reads TGTGCCAGCTCACCACGATCGGGAACGGACTACAATGAGCAGTTCTTC. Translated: CASSPRSGTDYNEQFF. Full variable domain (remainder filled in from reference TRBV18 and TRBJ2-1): NAGVMQNPRHLVRRRGQEARLRCSPMKGHSHVYWYRQLPEEGLKFMVYLQKENIIDESGMPKERFSAEFPKEGPSILRIQQVVRGDSAAYFCASSPRSGTDYNEQFFGPGTRLTVL.

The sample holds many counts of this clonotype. CDR3 region: CSVLGGSVATEAFF. The CDR3 nucleotides read TGCAGCGTGCTCGGAGGCTCCGTAGCCACTGAAGCTTTCTTT. The rearrangement links TRBV29-1 to TRBJ1-1; D ambiguous. Trimming removed 6 bases at V and 4 bases at J, with 18 bases between. Per germline, CDR1 SQVTM and CDR2 ANQGSEA. This CDR3 contains 14 residues.

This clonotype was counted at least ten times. This chain's CDR3 is CSARPGQGDTEAFF. As DNA, the CDR3 is TGCAGTGCGAGACCGGGACAGGGGGACACTGAAGCTTTCTTT. The chain uses TRBV20-1 and TRBJ1-1, with 11 bases matching TRBD1. After removal of 6 bases from V and 3 bases from J, the junction contained 6 bases not matched to a gene. In germline, CDR1 is DFQATT, CDR2 SNEGSKA (reference sequence). The CDR3 spans 14 residues.

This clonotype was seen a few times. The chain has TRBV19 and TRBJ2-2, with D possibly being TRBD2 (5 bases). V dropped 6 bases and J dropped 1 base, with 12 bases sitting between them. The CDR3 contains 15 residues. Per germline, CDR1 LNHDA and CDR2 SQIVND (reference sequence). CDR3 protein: CASSTQAVNTGELFF. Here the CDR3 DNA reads TGTGCCAGTAGCACCCAAGCGGTGAACACCGGGGAGCTGTTTTTT.

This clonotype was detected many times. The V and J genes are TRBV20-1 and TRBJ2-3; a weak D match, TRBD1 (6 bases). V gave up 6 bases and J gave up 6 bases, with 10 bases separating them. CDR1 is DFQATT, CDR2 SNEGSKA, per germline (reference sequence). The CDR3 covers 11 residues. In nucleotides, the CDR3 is TGCAGTGCCGATAGGGGGGATACGCAGTATTTT. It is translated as CSADRGDTQYF.

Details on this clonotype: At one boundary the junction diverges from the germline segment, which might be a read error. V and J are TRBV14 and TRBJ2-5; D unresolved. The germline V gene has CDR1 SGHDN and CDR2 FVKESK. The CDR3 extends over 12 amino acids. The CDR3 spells CASGVSQDTQYF. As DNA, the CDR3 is TGTGCCAGCGGGGTAAGCCAAGATACCCAGTACTTC. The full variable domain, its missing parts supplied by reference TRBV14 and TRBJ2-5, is EAGVTQFPSHSVIEKGQTVTLRCDPISGHDNLYWYRRVMGKEIKFLLHFVKESKQDESGMPNNRFLAERTGGTYSTLKVQPAELEDSGVYFCASGVSQDTQYFGPGTRLLVL.

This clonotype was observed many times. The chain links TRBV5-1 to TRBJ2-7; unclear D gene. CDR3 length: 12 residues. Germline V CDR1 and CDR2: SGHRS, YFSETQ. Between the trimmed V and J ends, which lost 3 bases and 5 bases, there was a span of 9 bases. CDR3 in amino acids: CASSSVGHEQYF. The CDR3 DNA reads TGCGCCAGCAGCTCGGTCGGGCACGAGCAGTACTTC.

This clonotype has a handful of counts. CDR3 residues: CASTRGQGWATQYF. The CDR3 nucleotides read TGTGCCAGCACCCGCGGACAGGGTTGGGCCACCCAGTACTTC. J is TRBJ2-5 and V is TRBV11-2, with 8 positions matching TRBD1. CDR1 is SGHAT, CDR2 FQNNGV, per germline. V trimming: 7 bases; J trimming: 8 bases; junction bases outside the gene matches: 12. The CDR3 has 14 residues.

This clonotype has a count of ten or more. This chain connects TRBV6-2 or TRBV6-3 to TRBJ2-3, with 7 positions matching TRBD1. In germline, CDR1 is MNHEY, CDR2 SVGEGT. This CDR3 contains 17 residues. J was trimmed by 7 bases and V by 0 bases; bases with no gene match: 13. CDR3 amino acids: CASSYSRLTGSSNTQYF. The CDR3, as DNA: TGTGCCAGCAGTTACTCGAGGCTGACAGGGAGTTCGAATACGCAGTATTTT.

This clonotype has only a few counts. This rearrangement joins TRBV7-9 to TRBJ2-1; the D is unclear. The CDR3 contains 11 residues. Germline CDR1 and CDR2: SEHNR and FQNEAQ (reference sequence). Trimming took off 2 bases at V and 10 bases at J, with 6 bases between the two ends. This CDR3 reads CASSLTWEQFF. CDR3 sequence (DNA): TGTGCCAGCAGCTTAACGTGGGAGCAGTTCTTC.

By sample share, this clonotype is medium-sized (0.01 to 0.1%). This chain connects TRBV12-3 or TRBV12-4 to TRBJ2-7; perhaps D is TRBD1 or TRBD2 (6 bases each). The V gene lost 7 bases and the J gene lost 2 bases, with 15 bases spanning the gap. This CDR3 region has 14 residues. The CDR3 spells CASTPGAATYEQYF. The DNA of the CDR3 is TGTGCCAGCACCCCGGGGGCAGCTACCTACGAGCAGTACTTC.

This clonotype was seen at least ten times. This chain's CDR3 is CASSLGLGIGLSGANVLTF. For the CDR3, the DNA is TGTGCCAGCAGCTTGGGGTTGGGTATAGGCCTCTCTGGGGCCAACGTCCTGACTTTC. The J gene is TRBJ2-6, the V gene TRBV5-6, with D uncertain. Between the trimmed V and J ends, which lost 0 bases and 0 bases, there was a span of 16 bases. Germline-derived CDR1 and CDR2 are SGHDT and YYEEEE. This CDR3 region has 19 residues.

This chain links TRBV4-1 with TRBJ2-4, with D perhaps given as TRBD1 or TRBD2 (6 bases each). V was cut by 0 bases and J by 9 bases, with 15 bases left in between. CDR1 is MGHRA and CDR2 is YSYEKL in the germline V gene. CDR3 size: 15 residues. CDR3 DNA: TGCGCCAGCAGCCAAGATCCGGGGGCGTTAGGCATTCAGTACTTC. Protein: CASSQDPGALGIQYF.

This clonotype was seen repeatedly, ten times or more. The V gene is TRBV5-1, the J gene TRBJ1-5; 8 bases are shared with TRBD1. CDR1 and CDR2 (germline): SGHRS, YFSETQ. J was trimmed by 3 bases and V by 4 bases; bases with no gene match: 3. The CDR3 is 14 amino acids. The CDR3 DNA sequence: TGCGCCAGCAGCGTGACAGGGGTCAATCAGCCCCAGCATTTT. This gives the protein CASSVTGVNQPQHF.

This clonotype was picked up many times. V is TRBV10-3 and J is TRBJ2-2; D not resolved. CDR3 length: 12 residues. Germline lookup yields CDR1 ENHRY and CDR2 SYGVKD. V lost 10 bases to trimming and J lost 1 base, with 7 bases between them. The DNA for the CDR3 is TGTGCCACGCGAAAGAACACCGGGGAGCTGTTTTTT. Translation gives CATRKNTGELFF.

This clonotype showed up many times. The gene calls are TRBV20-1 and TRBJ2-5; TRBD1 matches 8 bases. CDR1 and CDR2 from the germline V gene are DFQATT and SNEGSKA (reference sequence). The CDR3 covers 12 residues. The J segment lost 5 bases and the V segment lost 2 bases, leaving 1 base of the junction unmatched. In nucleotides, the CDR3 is TGCAGTGCTAGAAGACAGGGGGAGACCCAGTACTTC. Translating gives CSARRQGETQYF.

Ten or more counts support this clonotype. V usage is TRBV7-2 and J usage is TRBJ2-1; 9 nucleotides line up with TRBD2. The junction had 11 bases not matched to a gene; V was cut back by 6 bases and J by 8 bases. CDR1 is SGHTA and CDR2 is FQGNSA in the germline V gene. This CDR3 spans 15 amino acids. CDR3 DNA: TGTGCCAGCAGGTCCATAGCGGGAGTCATGGATGAGCAGTTCTTC. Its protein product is CASRSIAGVMDEQFF.

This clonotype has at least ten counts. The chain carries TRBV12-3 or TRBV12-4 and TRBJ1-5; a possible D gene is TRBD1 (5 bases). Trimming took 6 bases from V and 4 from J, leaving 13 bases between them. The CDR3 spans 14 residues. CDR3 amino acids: CASSLGENNQPQHF. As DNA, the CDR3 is TGTGCCAGCAGCCTAGGGGAGAATAATCAGCCCCAGCATTTT.

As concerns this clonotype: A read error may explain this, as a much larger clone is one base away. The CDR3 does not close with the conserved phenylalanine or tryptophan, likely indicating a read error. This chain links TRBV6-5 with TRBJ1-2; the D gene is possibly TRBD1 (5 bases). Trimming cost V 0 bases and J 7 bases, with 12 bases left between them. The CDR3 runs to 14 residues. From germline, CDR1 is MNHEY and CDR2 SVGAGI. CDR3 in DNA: TGTGCCAGCAGTTACTCGAGCAGGGCGGGTGGCTACACCGTC. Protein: CASSYSSRAGGYTV.

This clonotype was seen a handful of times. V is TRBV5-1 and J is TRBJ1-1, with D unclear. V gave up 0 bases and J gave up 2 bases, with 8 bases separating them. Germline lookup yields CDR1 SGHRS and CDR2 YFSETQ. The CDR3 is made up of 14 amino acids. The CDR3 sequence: CASSLDSINTEAFF. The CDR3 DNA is TGCGCCAGCAGCTTGGACAGTATCAACACTGAAGCTTTCTTT.

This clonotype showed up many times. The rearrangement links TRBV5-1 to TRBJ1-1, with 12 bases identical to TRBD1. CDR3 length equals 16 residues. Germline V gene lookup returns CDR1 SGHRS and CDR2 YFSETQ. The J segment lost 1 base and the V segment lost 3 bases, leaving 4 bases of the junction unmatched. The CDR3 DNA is TGCGCCAGCAGCTCAGGGACAGGGGGCTCGAACACTGAAGCTTTCTTT. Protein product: CASSSGTGGSNTEAFF.

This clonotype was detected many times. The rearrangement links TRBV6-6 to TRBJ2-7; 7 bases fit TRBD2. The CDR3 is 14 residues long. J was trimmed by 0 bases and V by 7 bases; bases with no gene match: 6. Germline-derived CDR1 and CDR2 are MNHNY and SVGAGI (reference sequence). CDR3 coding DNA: TGTGCCAGCACCCGGGCTAGCGGCTCCTACGAGCAGTACTTC. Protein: CASTRASGSYEQYF.

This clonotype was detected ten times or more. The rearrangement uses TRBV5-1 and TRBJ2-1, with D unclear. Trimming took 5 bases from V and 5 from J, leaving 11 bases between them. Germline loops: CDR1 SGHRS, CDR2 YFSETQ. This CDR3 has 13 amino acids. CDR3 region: CASRLYFNNEQFF. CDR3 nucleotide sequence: TGCGCCAGCAGATTATATTTTAACAATGAGCAGTTCTTC.

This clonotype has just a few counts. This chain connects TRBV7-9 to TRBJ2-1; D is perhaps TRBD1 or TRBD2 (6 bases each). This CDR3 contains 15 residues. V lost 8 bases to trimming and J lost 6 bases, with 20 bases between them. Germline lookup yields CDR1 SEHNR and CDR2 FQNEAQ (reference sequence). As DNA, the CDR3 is TGTGCCAGCTTCCTGGGGGCAGGAGGGGGCAATGAGCAGTTCTTC. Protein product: CASFLGAGGGNEQFF.

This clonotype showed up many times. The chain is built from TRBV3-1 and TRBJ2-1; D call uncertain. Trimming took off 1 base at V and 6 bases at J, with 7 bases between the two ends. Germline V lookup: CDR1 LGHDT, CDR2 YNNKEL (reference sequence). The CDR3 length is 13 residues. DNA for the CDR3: TGTGCCAGCAGCCAAGGAGCGTCCAATGAGCAGTTCTTC. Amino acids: CASSQGASNEQFF.